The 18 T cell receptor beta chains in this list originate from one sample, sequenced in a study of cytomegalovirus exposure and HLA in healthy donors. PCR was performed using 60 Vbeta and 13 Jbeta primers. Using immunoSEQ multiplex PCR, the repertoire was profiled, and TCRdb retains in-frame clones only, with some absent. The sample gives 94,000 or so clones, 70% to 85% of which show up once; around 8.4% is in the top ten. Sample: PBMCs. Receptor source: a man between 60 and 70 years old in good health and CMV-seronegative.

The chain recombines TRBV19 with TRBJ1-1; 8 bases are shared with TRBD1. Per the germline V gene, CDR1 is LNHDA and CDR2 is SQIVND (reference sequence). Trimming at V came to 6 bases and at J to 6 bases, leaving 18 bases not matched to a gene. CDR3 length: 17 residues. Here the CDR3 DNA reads TGTGCCAGTAGCTCTGACCCTATGACAGGGGCCCTTCCTGAAGCTTTCTTT. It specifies CASSSDPMTGALPEAFF.

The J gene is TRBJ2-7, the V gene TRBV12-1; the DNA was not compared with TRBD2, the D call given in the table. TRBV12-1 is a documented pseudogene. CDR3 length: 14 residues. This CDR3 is CASGAGKGAYEQYF. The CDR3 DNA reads TGTGCCAGCGGCGCGGGAAAGGGAGCCTACGAGCAGTACTTC.

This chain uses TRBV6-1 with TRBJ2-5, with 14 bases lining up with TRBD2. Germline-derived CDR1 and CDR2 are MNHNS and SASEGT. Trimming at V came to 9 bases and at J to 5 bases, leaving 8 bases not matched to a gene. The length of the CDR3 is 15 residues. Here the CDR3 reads CASRLAGGQGETQYF. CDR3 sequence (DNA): TGTGCCAGTCGACTAGCGGGGGGGCAGGGGGAGACCCAGTACTTC.

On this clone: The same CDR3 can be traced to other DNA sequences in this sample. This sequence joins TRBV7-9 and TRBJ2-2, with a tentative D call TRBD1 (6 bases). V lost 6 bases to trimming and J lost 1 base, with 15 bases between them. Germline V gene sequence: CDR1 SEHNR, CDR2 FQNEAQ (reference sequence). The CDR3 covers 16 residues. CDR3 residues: CASSPRGGQNTGELFF. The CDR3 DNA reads TGTGCCAGCAGTCCCCGTGGGGGCCAGAACACCGGGGAGCTGTTTTTT. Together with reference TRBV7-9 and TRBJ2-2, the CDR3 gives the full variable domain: DTGVSQNPRHKITKRGQNVTFRCDPISEHNRLYWYRQTLGQGPEFLTYFQNEAQLEKSRLLSDRFSAERPKGSFSTLEIQRTEQGDSAMYLCASSPRGGQNTGELFFGEGSRLTVL.

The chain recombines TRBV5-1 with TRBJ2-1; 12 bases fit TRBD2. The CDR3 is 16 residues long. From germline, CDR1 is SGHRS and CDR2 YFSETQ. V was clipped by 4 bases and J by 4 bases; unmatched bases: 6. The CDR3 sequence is CASSPLAGGQYNEQFF. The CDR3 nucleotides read TGCGCCAGCAGCCCCCTAGCGGGAGGGCAGTACAATGAGCAGTTCTTC.

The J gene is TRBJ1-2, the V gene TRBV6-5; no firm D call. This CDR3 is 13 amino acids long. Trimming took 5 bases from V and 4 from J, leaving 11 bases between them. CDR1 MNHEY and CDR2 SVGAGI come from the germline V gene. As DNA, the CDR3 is TGTGCCAGCAGTCAGGAAGGTGCCTATGGCTACACCTTC. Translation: CASSQEGAYGYTF.

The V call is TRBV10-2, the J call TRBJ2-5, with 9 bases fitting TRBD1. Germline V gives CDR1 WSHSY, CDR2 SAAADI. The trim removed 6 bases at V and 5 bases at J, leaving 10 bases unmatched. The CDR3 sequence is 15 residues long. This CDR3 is CASRQPGTGYETQYF. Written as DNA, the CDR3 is TGCGCCAGCAGACAACCCGGGACAGGGTATGAGACCCAGTACTTC.

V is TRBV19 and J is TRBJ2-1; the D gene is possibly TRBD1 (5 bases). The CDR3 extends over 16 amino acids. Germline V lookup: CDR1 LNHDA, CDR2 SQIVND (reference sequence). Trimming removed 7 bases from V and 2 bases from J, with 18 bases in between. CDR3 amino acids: CASTPQGNVAYNEQFF. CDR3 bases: TGTGCCAGTACCCCTCAGGGTAACGTGGCCTACAATGAGCAGTTCTTC.

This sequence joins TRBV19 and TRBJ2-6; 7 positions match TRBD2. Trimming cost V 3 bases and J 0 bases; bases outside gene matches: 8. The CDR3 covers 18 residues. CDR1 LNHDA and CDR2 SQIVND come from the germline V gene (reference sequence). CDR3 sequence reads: CASSMRDYPDSGANVLTF. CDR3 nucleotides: TGTGCCAGTAGTATGCGGGACTACCCGGACTCTGGGGCCAACGTCCTGACTTTC.

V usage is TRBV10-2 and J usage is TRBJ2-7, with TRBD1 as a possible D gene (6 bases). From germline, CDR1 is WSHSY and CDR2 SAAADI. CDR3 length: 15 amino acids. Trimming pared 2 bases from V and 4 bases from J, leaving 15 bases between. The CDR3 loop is CASSEGVRGSYEQYF. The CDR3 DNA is TGCGCCAGCAGTGAGGGGGTCAGGGGATCGTACGAGCAGTACTTC.

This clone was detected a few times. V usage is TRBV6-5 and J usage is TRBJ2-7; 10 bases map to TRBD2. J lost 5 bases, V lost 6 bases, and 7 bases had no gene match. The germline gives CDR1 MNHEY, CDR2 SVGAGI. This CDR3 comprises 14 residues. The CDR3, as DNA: TGTGCCAGCAGCTCCCAAGCGGGAGGGGACGAGCAGTACTTC. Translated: CASSSQAGGDEQYF.

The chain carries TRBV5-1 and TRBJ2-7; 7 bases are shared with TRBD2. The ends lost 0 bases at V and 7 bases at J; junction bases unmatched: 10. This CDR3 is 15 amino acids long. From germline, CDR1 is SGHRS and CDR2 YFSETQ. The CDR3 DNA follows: TGCGCCAGCAGCTTGGCCTCGGGAGGTTTAGCTGAGCAGTACTTC. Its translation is CASSLASGGLAEQYF.

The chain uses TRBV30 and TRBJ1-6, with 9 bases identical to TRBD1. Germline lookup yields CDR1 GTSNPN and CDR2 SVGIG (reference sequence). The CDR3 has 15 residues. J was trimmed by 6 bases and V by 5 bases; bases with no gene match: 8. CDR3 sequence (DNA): TGTGCCTGGGGACCGGGACAGGGAGGTAATTCACCCCTCCACTTT. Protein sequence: CAWGPGQGGNSPLHF.

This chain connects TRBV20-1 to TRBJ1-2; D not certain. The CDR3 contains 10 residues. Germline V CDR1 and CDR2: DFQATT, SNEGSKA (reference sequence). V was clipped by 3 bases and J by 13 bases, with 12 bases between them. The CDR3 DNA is TGCAGTGCTAGGGAGGGAATCGTCACCTTC. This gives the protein CSAREGIVTF.

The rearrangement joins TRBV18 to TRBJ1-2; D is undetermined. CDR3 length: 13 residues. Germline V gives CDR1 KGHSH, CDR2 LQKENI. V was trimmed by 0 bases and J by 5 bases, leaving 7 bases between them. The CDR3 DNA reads TGTGCCAGCTCACCACCTATACTATATGGCTACACCTTC. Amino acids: CASSPPILYGYTF.

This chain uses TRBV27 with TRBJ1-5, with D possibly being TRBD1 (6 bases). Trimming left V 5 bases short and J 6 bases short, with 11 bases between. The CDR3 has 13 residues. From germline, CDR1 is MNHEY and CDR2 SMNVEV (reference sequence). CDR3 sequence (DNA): TGTGCCAGCAGTCTAGGGGGGGGTCAGCCCCAGCATTTT. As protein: CASSLGGGQPQHF.

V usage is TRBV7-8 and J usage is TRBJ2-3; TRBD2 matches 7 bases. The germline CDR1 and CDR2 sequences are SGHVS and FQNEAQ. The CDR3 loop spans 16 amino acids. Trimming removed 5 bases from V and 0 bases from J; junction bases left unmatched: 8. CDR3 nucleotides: TGTGCCAGCAGCCCCCCGACTAGCCGTAGCACAGATACGCAGTATTTT. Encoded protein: CASSPPTSRSTDTQYF.

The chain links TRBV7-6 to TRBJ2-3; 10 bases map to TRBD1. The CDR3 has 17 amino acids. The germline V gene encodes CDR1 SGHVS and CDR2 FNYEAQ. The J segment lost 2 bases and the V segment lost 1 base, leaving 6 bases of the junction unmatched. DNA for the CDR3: TGTGCCAGCAGCTTAGTACTTGGACAGGGGGACACAGATACGCAGTATTTT. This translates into CASSLVLGQGDTDTQYF. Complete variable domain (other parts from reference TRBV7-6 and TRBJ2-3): GAGVSQSPRYKVTKRGQDVALRCDPISGHVSLYWYRQALGQGPEFLTYFNYEAQQDKSGLPNDRFSAERPEGSISTLTIQRTEQRDSAMYRCASSLVLGQGDTDTQYFGPGTRLTVL.